Below are 10 T cell receptor beta chains sequenced from a single sample in a study of long-term antiretroviral therapy in people with HIV. The immunoSEQ assay was v3.0, run at survey level. The data were produced by immunoSEQ multiplex PCR, yet TCRdb's version contains in-frame clones alone and is incomplete. Of under 50,000 clones in the sample, about 90% are singletons; the top ten hold about 4%. The sample consisted of unsorted PBMCs, taken 1.2 years after starting antiretroviral therapy. These receptors all stem from a woman aged 45 to 65 with HIV.

V usage is TRBV6-1 and J usage is TRBJ1-2; TRBD1 is a possible D gene (6 bases). The CDR3 totals 15 residues. V lost 1 base and J 4 bases, leaving 13 bases between the germline ends. Germline-derived CDR1 and CDR2 are MNHNS and SASEGT. The CDR3 DNA follows: TGTGCCAGCAGTGAAGTAGCGTGGGGGGCCTATGGCTACACCTTC. Translation: CASSEVAWGAYGYTF.

The chain combines TRBV5-6 with TRBJ2-5, with D hard to call. The CDR3 has 13 residues. Germline CDR1 SGHDT, CDR2 YYEEEE. The V end lost 0 bases, the J end lost 5 bases, and 8 bases lay between the germline ends. The CDR3 DNA reads as TGTGCCAGCAGCTTGGTCGGTTCTGAGACCCAGTACTTC. Translated: CASSLVGSETQYF.

The chain carries TRBV7-3 and TRBJ1-4; 8 nucleotides line up with TRBD1. This CDR3 has 13 residues. After removal of 1 base from V and 8 bases from J, the junction contained 0 bases not matched to a gene. Germline V lookup: CDR1 SGHTA, CDR2 FQGTGA. CDR3 residues: CASSLRQGEKLFF. The CDR3 nucleotides read TGTGCCAGCAGCTTAAGACAGGGGGAAAAACTGTTTTTT.

The chain couples TRBV19 to TRBJ1-5, with D perhaps matching TRBD1 (5 bases). Germline assignment: CDR1 LNHDA and CDR2 SQIVND (reference sequence). Trimming removed 7 bases at V and 5 bases at J, with 18 bases between. The CDR3 runs 15 residues. The CDR3 sequence is CASTAHTGDDQPQHF. The DNA of the CDR3 is TGTGCCAGTACCGCCCACACGGGGGATGATCAGCCCCAGCATTTT.

This chain connects TRBV4-1 to TRBJ2-5; 11 positions match TRBD1. The germline V gene has CDR1 MGHRA and CDR2 YSYEKL. There are 18 residues in the CDR3. J lost 0 bases, V lost 4 bases, and 10 bases had no gene match. The CDR3 is CASSPDRGLPPYQETQYF. The CDR3 nucleotides are TGCGCCAGCAGCCCGGACAGGGGGCTTCCCCCGTACCAAGAGACCCAGTACTTC.

The chain recombines TRBV7-9 with TRBJ2-2; 7 bases fit TRBD1. Germline V gene lookup returns CDR1 SEHNR and CDR2 FQNEAQ (reference sequence). V trimming: 5 bases; J trimming: 6 bases; junction bases outside the gene matches: 6. This CDR3 contains 14 residues. The CDR3 is CASSPDRAAGELFF. The CDR3 bases are TGTGCCAGCAGCCCCGACAGGGCCGCCGGGGAGCTGTTTTTT.

The CDR3 region is CASSVGPLGETQHF. CDR3 bases: TGTGCCAGCAGCGTAGGGCCGCTGGGAGAAACCCAGCATTTT. V is TRBV9 and J is TRBJ1-5; unclear D gene. Trimming removed 0 bases from V and 11 bases from J, with 15 bases in between. There are 14 residues in the CDR3. Germline lookup yields CDR1 SGDLS and CDR2 YYNGEE.

The chain has TRBV30 and TRBJ2-7; tentative D call: TRBD1 (5 bases). Germline CDR1 GTSNPN, CDR2 SVGIG (reference sequence). This CDR3 is built from 14 residues. V gave up 5 bases and J gave up 6 bases, with 20 bases separating them. In DNA form, the CDR3 reads TGTGCCTGGTCATCATGGGGCATCCAAAGCGAGCAGTACTTC. This gives the protein CAWSSWGIQSEQYF.

The DNA of the CDR3 is TGTGCCAGCAGTGAAAATGTAGGGGCACCGGGACGCAACATTCAGTACTTC. Translation: CASSENVGAPGRNIQYF. The rearrangement joins TRBV25-1 to TRBJ2-4, with D perhaps matching TRBD1 or TRBD2 (5 bases each). The CDR3 extends over 17 amino acids. Per germline, CDR1 MGHDK and CDR2 SYGVNS. Trimming left V 2 bases short and J 7 bases short, with 21 bases between.

CDR3: CASSLAGPIQFF. DNA for the CDR3: TGTGCCAGCAGCTTGGCAGGGCCAATCCAGTTCTTC. V usage is TRBV11-1 and J usage is TRBJ2-1; D may be TRBD1 (5 bases). Germline V gene data show CDR1 as SGHAT and CDR2 as FQDESV (reference sequence). Trimming took off 3 bases at V and 13 bases at J, with 13 bases between the two ends. CDR3 size: 12 residues.